This T cell receptor beta chain was sequenced during a study of OX40 agonist ivuxolimab in advanced cancers. Study summary: Ivuxolimab, which patients received intravenously every 2 weeks, was dosed at 0.01 to 10 mg/kg.

This clone appeared once. Antigen specificity is unknown. V gave up 4 bases and J gave up 0 bases, with 23 bases separating them. The CDR3 spans 19 residues. Germline CDR1 and CDR2: MDHEN and SYDVKM. Sequencing used immunoSEQ multiplex PCR; TCRdb keeps in-frame clones, though not all of them. The sample has 50,000 to 70,000 clones, over 85% seen once. The study, taken as a whole, reports: The 0.1-3.0 mg/kg partial responders had among the lowest clonal expansion. Both blood CD4+ and CD8+ T cells showed clonal growth by week 6 at 0.1 to 3.0 mg/kg.

The chain employs TRBV28 and TRBJ2-3; D remains unclear. This TCR was sampled from an adult with an advanced solid tumor such as melanoma, head and neck, liver or kidney cancer. The input for sequencing was CD4+ or CD8+ T cells sorted from blood, taken in a trial of the OX40 agonist ivuxolimab. DNA of the CDR3: TGTGCCAGCAGTTACCCCGGGCTAGACCCAATGACTAGCACAGATACGCAGTATTTT. This encodes CASSYPGLDPMTSTDTQYF.